Listed here are 18 T cell receptor beta chains from one sample, sequenced in a study of cytomegalovirus exposure and HLA in healthy donors. Both 60 Vbeta primers and 13 Jbeta primers went into the PCR. The table came from immunoSEQ multiplex PCR; TCRdb's copy has only in-frame clones and leaves some out. The sample includes 100,000 to 140,000 clones, roughly 76% of them seen just once. Sequencing was performed on PBMCs. The receptors derive from a young man in good health and CMV-seronegative.

V and J are TRBV11-2 and TRBJ2-3; 10 bases map to TRBD2. The length of the CDR3 is 17 residues. V was clipped by 7 bases and J by 1 base; unmatched bases: 11. Germline V gene data show CDR1 as SGHAT and CDR2 as FQNNGV. Here the CDR3 reads CASTRRWLAGGTDTQYF. As DNA, the CDR3 is TGTGCCAGCACCCGTCGTTGGCTAGCGGGAGGCACAGATACGCAGTATTTT.

CDR3: CASSEASRVSGNTIYF. As DNA, the CDR3 is TGTGCCAGCAGTGAAGCGAGCAGGGTCTCTGGAAACACCATATATTTT. The chain uses TRBV6-1 and TRBJ1-3; a weak D match, TRBD1 (5 bases). CDR1 and CDR2 (germline): MNHNS, SASEGT. There are 16 residues in the CDR3. V was cut by 0 bases and J by 0 bases, with 9 bases left in between.

The chain uses TRBV10-3 and TRBJ1-1; 8 nucleotides line up with TRBD1. Unmatched junction bases numbered 1, after V lost 6 bases and J lost 1 base. CDR1 and CDR2 from the germline V gene are ENHRY and SYGVKD. This CDR3 has 13 amino acids. The CDR3 DNA follows: TGTGCCATCAGCGGACAGGGGAACACTGAAGCTTTCTTT. This encodes CAISGQGNTEAFF.

This chain uses TRBV7-6 with TRBJ1-1; D might be TRBD1 (6 bases). Trimming pared 2 bases from V and 4 bases from J, leaving 8 bases between. The CDR3 consists of 13 residues. Germline V gives CDR1 SGHVS, CDR2 FNYEAQ. CDR3 coding DNA: TGTGCCAGCAGCTTATCACAGGGCACTGAAGCTTTCTTT. It yields the protein CASSLSQGTEAFF.

The chain links TRBV5-1 to TRBJ2-7, with TRBD1 identical over 7 bases. J gave up 3 bases and V 3 bases, and 3 bases lay outside the gene matches. Germline V gene lookup returns CDR1 SGHRS and CDR2 YFSETQ. The CDR3 is 13 residues long. For the CDR3, the DNA is TGCGCCAGCAGCTCGGGACAGCTCTACGAGCAGTACTTC. This encodes CASSSGQLYEQYF.

The chain has TRBV10-3 and TRBJ1-5; D gene uncertain. Trimming stripped 3 bases from V and 0 bases from J, with 9 bases between. CDR1 and CDR2 from the germline V gene are ENHRY and SYGVKD. The CDR3 runs to 15 residues. This CDR3 reads CAISDEQFSNQPQHF. CDR3 in DNA: TGTGCCATCAGTGATGAACAGTTTAGCAATCAGCCCCAGCATTTT.

This clone was detected only a few times. This chain uses TRBV7-8 with TRBJ2-5; 8 bases fit TRBD2. This CDR3 is built from 14 residues. With 5 bases clipped from V and 4 bases from J, the junction kept 6 bases outside the gene matches. Germline CDR1 is SGHVS and CDR2 is FQNEAQ. This CDR3 reads CASSPRRGGETQYF. Here the CDR3 DNA reads TGTGCCAGCAGCCCTCGACGGGGGGGAGAGACCCAGTACTTC. Supplemented by reference TRBV7-8 and TRBJ2-5, the full variable domain reads GAGVSQSPRYKVAKRGQDVALRCDPISGHVSLFWYQQALGQGPEFLTYFQNEAQLDKSGLPSDRFFAERPEGSVSTLKIQRTQQEDSAVYLCASSPRRGGETQYFGPGTRLLVL.

The chain joins TRBV19 to TRBJ2-7; perhaps TRBD1 as D (5 bases). Germline V lookup: CDR1 LNHDA, CDR2 SQIVND (reference sequence). V was trimmed by 1 base and J by 2 bases, leaving 6 bases between them. The CDR3 has 13 residues. The CDR3 spells CASSIAGTYEQYF. CDR3 DNA: TGTGCCAGTAGTATAGCAGGGACCTACGAGCAGTACTTC.

This clone was detected only once. V usage is TRBV7-2 and J usage is TRBJ2-7, with D unclear. The CDR3 length is 14 residues. Germline V lookup: CDR1 SGHTA, CDR2 FQGNSA. V was trimmed by 0 bases and J by 4 bases, leaving 10 bases between them. CDR3 residues: CASSLALDLYEQYF. The CDR3 nucleotides read TGTGCCAGCAGCTTAGCCCTAGACTTATACGAGCAGTACTTC.

This chain joins TRBV7-3 and TRBJ2-5, with a weak D call TRBD2 (6 bases). Gene TRBJ2-7 matches the end of the DNA better, so the J call may be wrong. The CDR3 covers 14 residues. The germline CDR1 and CDR2 sequences are SGHTA and FQGTGA. The CDR3 protein is CASSLTPGDYEQYF. CDR3 DNA sequence: TGTGCCAGCAGCTTAACGCCGGGGGACTACGAGCAGTACTTC.

The rearrangement links TRBV6-1 to TRBJ1-6; TRBD1 aligns across 8 bases. CDR3 size: 15 residues. The V segment lost 4 bases and the J segment 9 bases; nucleotides outside the gene matches: 8. Germline V gene data show CDR1 as MNHNS and CDR2 as SASEGT. The DNA of the CDR3 is TGTGCCAGCAGTGGCCGACAGGGGATGGGTTCACCCCTCCACTTT. Translated: CASSGRQGMGSPLHF.

The gene calls are TRBV7-3 and TRBJ2-1; perhaps TRBD2 as D (5 bases). Trimming took 4 bases from V and 6 from J, leaving 19 bases between them. CDR3 length: 16 residues. The germline CDR1 and CDR2 sequences are SGHTA and FQGTGA. CDR3 nucleotide sequence: TGTGCCAGCAGCTCCGACATTAGCCGGGGTCTCAATGAGCAGTTCTTC. Amino acids: CASSSDISRGLNEQFF.

The table lists this clone with a count of one. This rearrangement joins TRBV19 to TRBJ1-6; 10 bases are a match to TRBD1. J gave up 7 bases and V 7 bases, and 4 bases lay outside the gene matches. The length of the CDR3 is 14 residues. Germline V gives CDR1 LNHDA, CDR2 SQIVND (reference sequence). The CDR3: CASTPGQGNSPLHF. The CDR3 nucleotides read TGTGCCAGTACCCCGGGACAGGGGAATTCACCCCTCCACTTT.

V is TRBV27 and J is TRBJ1-1, with 7 bases fitting TRBD1. This CDR3 is built from 15 residues. J was trimmed by 1 base and V by 10 bases; bases with no gene match: 12. The germline V gene encodes CDR1 MNHEY and CDR2 SMNVEV (reference sequence). The CDR3: CATSRGGSTNTEAFF. The CDR3, as DNA: TGTGCCACCTCCCGAGGGGGCAGCACGAACACTGAAGCTTTCTTT.

A note on this clone: At the DNA level, this CDR3 is encoded by other sequences in the same sample as well. This chain uses TRBV6-4 with TRBJ2-3, with 10 positions matching TRBD2. The germline V gene encodes CDR1 MRHNA and CDR2 SNTAGT. With 2 bases clipped from V and 4 bases from J, the junction kept 0 bases outside the gene matches. The CDR3 extends over 14 amino acids. The CDR3, as DNA: TGTGCCAGCAGTGACAGCGGGGGGGCAGATACGCAGTATTTT. Protein sequence: CASSDSGGADTQYF.

The gene calls are TRBV7-3 and TRBJ2-2; possibly TRBD1 for D (6 bases). The CDR3 contains 14 residues. The V and J ends lost 2 bases and 7 bases respectively, with 11 bases between them. Looked up from germline, CDR1 is SGHTA and CDR2 is FQGTGA. The CDR3 DNA reads TGTGCCAGCAGCTTACAGGGGTATGGCGGGGAGCTGTTTTTT. It is translated as CASSLQGYGGELFF.

This clone came up a few times. V usage is TRBV7-9 and J usage is TRBJ1-1, with D tentatively TRBD1 (5 bases). This CDR3 region has 12 residues. CDR1 is SEHNR, CDR2 FQNEAQ, per germline (reference sequence). V lost 3 bases and J lost 8, with 10 bases in between. The CDR3 DNA follows: TGTGCCAGCAGCTTTGGGGCGGGGGAAGCTTTCTTT. It specifies CASSFGAGEAFF. Based on the CDR3 plus reference TRBV7-9 and TRBJ1-1, the full variable domain is DTGVSQNPRHKITKRGQNVTFRCDPISEHNRLYWYRQTLGQGPEFLTYFQNEAQLEKSRLLSDRFSAERPKGSFSTLEIQRTEQGDSAMYLCASSFGAGEAFFGQGTRLTVV.

The gene calls are TRBV7-9 and TRBJ2-1, with 9 nucleotides matching TRBD2. CDR3 length: 14 residues. The V segment lost 8 bases and the J segment 6 bases; nucleotides outside the gene matches: 8. Germline CDR1 and CDR2: SEHNR and FQNEAQ (reference sequence). The CDR3 is CASGASGAVNEQFF. The CDR3 nucleotides are TGTGCCAGCGGGGCTAGCGGGGCGGTCAATGAGCAGTTCTTC. The full variable domain, completed using reference TRBV7-9 and TRBJ2-1, is DTGVSQNPRHKITKRGQNVTFRCDPISEHNRLYWYRQTLGQGPEFLTYFQNEAQLEKSRLLSDRFSAERPKGSFSTLEIQRTEQGDSAMYLCASGASGAVNEQFFGPGTRLTVL.